This T cell receptor (beta chain) is drawn from a study of beta chain features in type 1 diabetes. Broader study findings: The similarity of naive, central memory and Treg TCRB repertoires appeared greater among patients than among healthy donors. Researchers cautioned that cDNA sequencing could over-represent cells with high TCR expression. Type 1 diabetes patients had TCRB CDR3s that were shorter (moderately but significantly so) in all four CD4+ subsets.

Sequencing targeted expressed TCRB transcripts, as all isolated RNA had been reverse transcribed. TCRdb keeps only in-frame clones here, not all; method: immunoSEQ multiplex PCR. Of hundreds of thousands of clones detected, more than 12% appear once; the ten largest clones hold 0.035% to 0.045%. This clone has just a few counts. The antigen is unknown. Germline CDR1 is SQVTM and CDR2 is ANQGSEA. Trimming cost V 4 bases and J 1 base, with 10 bases left between them. This CDR3 has 13 residues. This receptor was identified in a man between 18 and 35 years old with type 1 diabetes. Sequences were obtained from naive CD4+ T cells from blood. V usage is TRBV29-1 and J usage is TRBJ1-2, with a possible D match to TRBD1 (6 bases). The CDR3 DNA follows: TGCAGCGTTGTCTCAGGGGTTAACTATGGCTACACCTTC. The encoded protein is CSVVSGVNYGYTF. Based on the CDR3 plus reference TRBV29-1 and TRBJ1-2, the full variable domain is SAVISQKPSRDICQRGTSLTIQCQVDSQVTMMFWYRQQPGQSLTLIATANQGSEATYESGFVIDKFPISRPNLTFSTLTVSNMSPEDSSIYLCSVVSGVNYGYTFGSGTRLTVV.